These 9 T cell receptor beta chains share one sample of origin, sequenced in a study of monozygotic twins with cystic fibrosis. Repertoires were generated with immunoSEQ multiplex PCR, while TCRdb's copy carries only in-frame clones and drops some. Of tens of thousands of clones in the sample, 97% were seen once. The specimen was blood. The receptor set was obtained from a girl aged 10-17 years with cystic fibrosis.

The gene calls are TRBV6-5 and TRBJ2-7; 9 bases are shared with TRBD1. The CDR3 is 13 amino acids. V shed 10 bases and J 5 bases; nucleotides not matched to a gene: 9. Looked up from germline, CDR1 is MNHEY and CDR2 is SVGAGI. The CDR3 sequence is CATTGTGSDEQYF. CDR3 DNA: TGTGCCACTACCGGGACAGGGAGTGACGAGCAGTACTTC.

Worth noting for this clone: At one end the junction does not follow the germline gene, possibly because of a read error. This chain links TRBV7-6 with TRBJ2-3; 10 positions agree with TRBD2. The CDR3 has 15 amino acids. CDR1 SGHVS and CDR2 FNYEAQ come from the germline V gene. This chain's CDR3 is CASSLAGALLDTQYF. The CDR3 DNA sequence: TGTGCCAGCAGCCTAGCGGGAGCGCTGTTGGATACGCAGTATTTT.

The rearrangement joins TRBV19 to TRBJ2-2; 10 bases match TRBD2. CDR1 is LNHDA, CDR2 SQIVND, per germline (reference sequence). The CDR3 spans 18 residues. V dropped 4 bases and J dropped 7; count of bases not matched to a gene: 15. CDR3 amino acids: CASSTPPSSGRADGELFF. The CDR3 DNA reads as TGTGCCAGTAGTACTCCCCCCTCGAGCGGGAGGGCCGACGGGGAGCTGTTTTTT.

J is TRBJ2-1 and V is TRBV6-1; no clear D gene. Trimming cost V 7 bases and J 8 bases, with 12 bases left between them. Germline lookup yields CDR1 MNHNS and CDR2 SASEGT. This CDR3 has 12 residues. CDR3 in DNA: TGTGCCAGCAACTGGCCTGACCATGAGCAGTTCTTC. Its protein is CASNWPDHEQFF.

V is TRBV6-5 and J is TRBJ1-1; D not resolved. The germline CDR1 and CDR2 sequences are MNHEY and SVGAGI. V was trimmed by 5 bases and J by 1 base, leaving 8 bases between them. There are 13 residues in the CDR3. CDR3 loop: CASSLTSNTEAFF. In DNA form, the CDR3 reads TGTGCCAGCAGTCTTACCTCGAACACTGAAGCTTTCTTT.

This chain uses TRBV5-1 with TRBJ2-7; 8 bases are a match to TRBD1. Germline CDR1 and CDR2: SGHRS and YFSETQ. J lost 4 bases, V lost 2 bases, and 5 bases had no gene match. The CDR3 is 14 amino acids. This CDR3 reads CASSFDRGQYEQYF. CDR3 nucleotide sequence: TGCGCCAGCAGCTTCGACAGGGGTCAATACGAGCAGTACTTC.

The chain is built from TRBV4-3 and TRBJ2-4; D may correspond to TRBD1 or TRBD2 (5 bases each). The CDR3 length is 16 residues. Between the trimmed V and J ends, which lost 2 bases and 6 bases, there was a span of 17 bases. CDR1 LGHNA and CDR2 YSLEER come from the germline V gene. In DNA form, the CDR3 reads TGCGCCAGCAGCCAAAGTGACCGGGACGCTCTAAACATTCAGTACTTC. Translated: CASSQSDRDALNIQYF.

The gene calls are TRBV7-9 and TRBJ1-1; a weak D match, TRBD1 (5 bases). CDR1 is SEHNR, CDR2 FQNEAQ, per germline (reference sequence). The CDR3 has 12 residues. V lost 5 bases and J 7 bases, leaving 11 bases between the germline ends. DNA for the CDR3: TGTGCCAGCAGCCACCGGGGGGGTGAAGCTTTCTTT. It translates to CASSHRGGEAFF.

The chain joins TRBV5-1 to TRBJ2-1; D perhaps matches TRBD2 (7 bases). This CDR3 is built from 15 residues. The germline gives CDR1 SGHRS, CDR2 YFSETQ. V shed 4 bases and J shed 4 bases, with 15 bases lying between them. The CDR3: CASSPTAGQYNEQFF. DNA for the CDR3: TGCGCCAGCAGCCCTACAGCGGGACAATACAATGAGCAGTTCTTC.